The present entry profiles one T cell receptor (beta chain) with its context. This entry is derived from a study of blood T cell repertoires in COVID-19. Study-wide context: PBMCs, B-cell-depleted T cells, or T cells provided the cDNA or gDNA that made up the material.

The assay was immunoSEQ multiplex PCR, and TCRdb's table has in-frame clones only and misses some. The sample holds 250,000 or so clones, 83% seen once. Germline V gives CDR1 SNHLY, CDR2 FYNNEI. The CDR3 has 14 amino acids. The V and J ends lost 6 bases and 0 bases, in that order; junction bases with no gene match: 4. The receptor comes from a woman aged 40-49 years who had been exposed to COVID-19. Sequences were obtained from PBMCs or T cells enriched from blood (not recorded which). V is TRBV2 and J is TRBJ2-7, with 8 bases lining up with TRBD1. The CDR3 nucleotides are TGTGCCAGCAGGGGACAGGTTGCCTCCTACGAGCAGTACTTC. Translating it yields CASRGQVASYEQYF.